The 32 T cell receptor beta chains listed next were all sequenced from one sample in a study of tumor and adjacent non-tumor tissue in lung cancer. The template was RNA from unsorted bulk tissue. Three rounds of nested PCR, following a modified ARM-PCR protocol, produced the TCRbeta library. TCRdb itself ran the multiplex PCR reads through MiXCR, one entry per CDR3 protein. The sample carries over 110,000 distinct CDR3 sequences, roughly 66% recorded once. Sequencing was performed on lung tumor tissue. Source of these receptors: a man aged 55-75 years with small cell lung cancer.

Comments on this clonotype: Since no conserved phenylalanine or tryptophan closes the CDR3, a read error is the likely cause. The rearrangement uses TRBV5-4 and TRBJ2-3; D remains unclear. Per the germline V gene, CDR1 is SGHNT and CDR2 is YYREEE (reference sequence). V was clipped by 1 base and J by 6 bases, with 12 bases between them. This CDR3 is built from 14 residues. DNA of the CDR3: TGTGCCAGCAGCTTGTTCCGTCAACCGGATACGCAGTATTCT. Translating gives CASSLFRQPDTQYS.

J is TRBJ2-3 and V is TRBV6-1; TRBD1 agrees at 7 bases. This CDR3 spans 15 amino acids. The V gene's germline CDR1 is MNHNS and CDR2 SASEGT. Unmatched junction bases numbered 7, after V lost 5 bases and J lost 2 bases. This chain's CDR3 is CASSYPGQSTDTQYF. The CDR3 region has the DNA TGTGCCAGCAGTTACCCGGGACAGTCCACAGATACGCAGTATTTT.

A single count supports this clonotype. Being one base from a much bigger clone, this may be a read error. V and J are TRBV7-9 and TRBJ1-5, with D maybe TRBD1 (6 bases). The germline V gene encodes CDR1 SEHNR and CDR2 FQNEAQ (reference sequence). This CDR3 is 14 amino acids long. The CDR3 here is CARSSPGAGQPQHF. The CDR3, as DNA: TGTGCCAGAAGCTCGCCAGGGGCAGGGCAGCCCCAGCATTTT.

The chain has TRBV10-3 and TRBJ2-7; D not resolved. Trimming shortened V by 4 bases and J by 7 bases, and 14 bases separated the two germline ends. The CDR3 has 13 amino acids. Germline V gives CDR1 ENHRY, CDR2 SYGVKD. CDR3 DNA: TGTGCCATCAGTGTAGAAGGAGTAGCTGAGCAGTACTTC. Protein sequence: CAISVEGVAEQYF.

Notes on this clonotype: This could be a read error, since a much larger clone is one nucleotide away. The CDR3 DNA follows: TGCAGTGCTAGAGCTCATAGCATCTCCTACAATGAGCAGTTCTTC. This gives the protein CSARAHSISYNEQFF. This rearrangement joins TRBV20-1 to TRBJ2-1; D gene uncertain. The CDR3 contains 15 residues. Germline V CDR1 and CDR2: DFQATT, SNEGSKA (reference sequence). Trimming pared 1 base from V and 0 bases from J, leaving 10 bases between.

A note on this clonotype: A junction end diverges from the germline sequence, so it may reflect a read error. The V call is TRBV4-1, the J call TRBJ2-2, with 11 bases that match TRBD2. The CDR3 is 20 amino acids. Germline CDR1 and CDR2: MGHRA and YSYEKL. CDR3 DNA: TGCGCCAGCAACCAAGTTATAGCGGGAGGGCCTTTTTCTTCCGCCGGGGAGCTGTTTTTT. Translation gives CASNQVIAGGPFSSAGELFF.

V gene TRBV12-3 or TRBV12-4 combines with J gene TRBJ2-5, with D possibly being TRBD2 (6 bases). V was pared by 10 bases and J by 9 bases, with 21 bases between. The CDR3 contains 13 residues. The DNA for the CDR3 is TGTGCCAACAGCGGTATGACCCGGGAGCCCCAGTACTTC. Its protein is CANSGMTREPQYF.

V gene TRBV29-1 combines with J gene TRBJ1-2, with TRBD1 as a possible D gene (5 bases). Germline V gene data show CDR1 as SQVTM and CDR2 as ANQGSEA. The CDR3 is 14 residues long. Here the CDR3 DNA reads TGCAGTGTCGCGACCGAGGGACGGGGGGGTGGCTACACCTTC. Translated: CSVATEGRGGGYTF.

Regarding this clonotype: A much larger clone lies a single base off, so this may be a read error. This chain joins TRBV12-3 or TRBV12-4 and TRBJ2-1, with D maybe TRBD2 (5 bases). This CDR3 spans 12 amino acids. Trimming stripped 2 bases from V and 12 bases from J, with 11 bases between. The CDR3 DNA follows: TGTGCCAGCAGTTTACGGGGTTTGAGGCAGTTCTTC. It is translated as CASSLRGLRQFF.

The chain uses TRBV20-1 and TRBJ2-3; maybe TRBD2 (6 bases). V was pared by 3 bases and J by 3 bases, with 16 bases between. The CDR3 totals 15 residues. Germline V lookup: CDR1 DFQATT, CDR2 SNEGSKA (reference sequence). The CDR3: CSASGGILRTDTQYF. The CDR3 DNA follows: TGCAGTGCTAGTGGCGGGATCCTAAGAACAGATACGCAGTATTTT.

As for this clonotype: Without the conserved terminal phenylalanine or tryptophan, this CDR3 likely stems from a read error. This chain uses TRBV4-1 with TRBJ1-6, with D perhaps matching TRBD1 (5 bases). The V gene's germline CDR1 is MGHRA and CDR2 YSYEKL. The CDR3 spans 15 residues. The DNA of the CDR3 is TGCGGCAGCAGCCAAGGGGCGAACTATAATTCACCCCTCCACTTG. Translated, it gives CGSSQGANYNSPLHL.

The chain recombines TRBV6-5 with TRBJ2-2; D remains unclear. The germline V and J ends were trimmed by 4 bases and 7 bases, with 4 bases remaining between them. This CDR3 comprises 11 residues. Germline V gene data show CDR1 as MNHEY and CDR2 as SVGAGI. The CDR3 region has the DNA TGTGCCAGCAGTTCATTCGGGGAGCTGTTTTTT. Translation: CASSSFGELFF.

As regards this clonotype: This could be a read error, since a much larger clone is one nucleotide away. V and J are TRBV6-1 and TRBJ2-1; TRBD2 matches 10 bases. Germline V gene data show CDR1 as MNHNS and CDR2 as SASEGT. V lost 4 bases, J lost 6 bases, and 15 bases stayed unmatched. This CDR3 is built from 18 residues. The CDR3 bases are TGTGCCAGCAGTGGGGGTAGGACTAGCGGAGTCCGCTGCAATGAGCAGTTCTTC. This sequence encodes CASSGGRTSGVRCNEQFF.

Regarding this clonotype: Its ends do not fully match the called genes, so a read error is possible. The DNA for the CDR3 is TGCGCCAGCAGCCAAGACCCTAGCGGTTTGTACAATGAGCCGTTCTTC. This codes for CASSQDPSGLYNEPFF. The genes are TRBV4-1 and TRBJ2-1; TRBD2 matches at 7 bases. CDR3 length equals 16 residues. CDR1 is MGHRA, CDR2 YSYEKL, per germline.

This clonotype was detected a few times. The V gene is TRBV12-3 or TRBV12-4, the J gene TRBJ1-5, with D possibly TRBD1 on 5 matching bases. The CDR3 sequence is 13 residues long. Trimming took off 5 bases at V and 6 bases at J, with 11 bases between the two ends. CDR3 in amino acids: CASSQLDSQPQHF. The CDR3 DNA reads TGTGCCAGCAGTCAATTAGACAGTCAGCCCCAGCATTTT.

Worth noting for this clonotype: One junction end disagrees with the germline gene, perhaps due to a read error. Here the CDR3 DNA reads TGCAGCGCTCAAACAGGGGGCTCGTACACCGGGGAGCTGTGTTTT. This encodes CSAQTGGSYTGELCF. This chain links TRBV29-1 with TRBJ2-2; TRBD1 matches at 9 bases. The CDR3 is 15 amino acids. Germline V gene data show CDR1 as SQVTM and CDR2 as ANQGSEA.

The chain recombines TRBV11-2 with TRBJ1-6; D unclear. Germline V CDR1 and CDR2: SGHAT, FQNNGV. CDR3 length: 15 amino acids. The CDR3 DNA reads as TGTGACATCACCTCCGCGGGGTTATACAATTCACCCCTCCACTTT. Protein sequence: CDITSAGLYNSPLHF.

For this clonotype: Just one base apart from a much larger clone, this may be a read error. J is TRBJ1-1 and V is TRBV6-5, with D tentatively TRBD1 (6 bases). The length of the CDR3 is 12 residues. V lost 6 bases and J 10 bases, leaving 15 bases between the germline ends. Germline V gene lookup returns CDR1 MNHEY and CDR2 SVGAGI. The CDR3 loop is CASRGRGAPAFF. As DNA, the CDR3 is TGTGCCAGCAGAGGACGGGGGGCACCAGCTTTCTTT.

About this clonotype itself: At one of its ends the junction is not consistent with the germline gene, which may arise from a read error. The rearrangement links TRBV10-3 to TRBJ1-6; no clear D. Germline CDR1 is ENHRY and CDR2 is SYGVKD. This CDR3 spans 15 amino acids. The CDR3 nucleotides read TGCACCATCAGAAAGGGATCGTCCTATAATTCACCCCTCCACTTT. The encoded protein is CTIRKGSSYNSPLHF.

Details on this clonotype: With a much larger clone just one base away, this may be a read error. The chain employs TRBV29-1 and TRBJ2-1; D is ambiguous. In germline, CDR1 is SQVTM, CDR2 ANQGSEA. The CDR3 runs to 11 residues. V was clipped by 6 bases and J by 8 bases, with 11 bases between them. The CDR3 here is CSVTPAHEQFF. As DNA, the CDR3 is TGCAGCGTGACCCCGGCGCATGAGCAGTTCTTC.

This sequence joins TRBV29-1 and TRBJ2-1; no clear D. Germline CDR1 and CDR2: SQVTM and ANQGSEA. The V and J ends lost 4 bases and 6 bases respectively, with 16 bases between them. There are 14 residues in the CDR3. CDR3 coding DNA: TGCAGCGTTGTTTGGGCTAGTGTGATCAATGAGCAGTTCTTC. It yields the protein CSVVWASVINEQFF.

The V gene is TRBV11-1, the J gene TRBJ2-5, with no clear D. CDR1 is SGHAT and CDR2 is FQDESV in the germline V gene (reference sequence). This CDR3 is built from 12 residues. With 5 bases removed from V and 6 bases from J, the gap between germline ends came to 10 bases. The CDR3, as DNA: TGTGCCAGCAGCCCGGATGGAAAGACCCAGTACTTC. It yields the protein CASSPDGKTQYF. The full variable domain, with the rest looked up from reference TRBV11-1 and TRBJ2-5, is EAEVAQSPRYKITEKSQAVAFWCDPISGHATLYWYRQILGQGPELLVQFQDESVVDDSQLPKDRFSAERLKGVDSTLKIQPAELGDSAMYLCASSPDGKTQYFGPGTRLLVL.

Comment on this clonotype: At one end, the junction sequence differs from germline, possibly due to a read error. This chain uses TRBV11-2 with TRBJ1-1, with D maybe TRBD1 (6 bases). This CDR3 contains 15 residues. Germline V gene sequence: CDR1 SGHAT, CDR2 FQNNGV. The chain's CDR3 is CASSLVGQWNTKAFF. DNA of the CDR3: TGTGCCAGCAGCTTAGTCGGACAGTGGAACACTAAAGCTTTCTTT.

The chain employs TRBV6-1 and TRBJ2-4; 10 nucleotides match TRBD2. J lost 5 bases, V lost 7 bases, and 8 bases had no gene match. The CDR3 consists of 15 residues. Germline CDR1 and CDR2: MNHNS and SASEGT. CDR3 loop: CASTQREGGENIQYF. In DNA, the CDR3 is TGTGCCAGCACTCAGCGGGAGGGTGGAGAAAACATTCAGTACTTC.

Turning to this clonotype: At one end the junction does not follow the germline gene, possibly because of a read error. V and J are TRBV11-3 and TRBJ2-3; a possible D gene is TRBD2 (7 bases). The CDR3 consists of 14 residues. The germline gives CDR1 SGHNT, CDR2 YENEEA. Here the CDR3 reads CASGLGGGGDTQYF. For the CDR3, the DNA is TGTGCCAGCGGCTTAGGGGGAGGGGGAGATACGCAGTATTTT.

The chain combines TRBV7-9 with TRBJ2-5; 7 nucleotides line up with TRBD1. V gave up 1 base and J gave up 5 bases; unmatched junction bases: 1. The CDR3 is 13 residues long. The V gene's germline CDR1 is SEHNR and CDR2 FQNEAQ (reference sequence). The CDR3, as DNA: TGTGCCAGCAGCTTAGTCAGGGGGGAGACCCAGTACTTC. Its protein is CASSLVRGETQYF.

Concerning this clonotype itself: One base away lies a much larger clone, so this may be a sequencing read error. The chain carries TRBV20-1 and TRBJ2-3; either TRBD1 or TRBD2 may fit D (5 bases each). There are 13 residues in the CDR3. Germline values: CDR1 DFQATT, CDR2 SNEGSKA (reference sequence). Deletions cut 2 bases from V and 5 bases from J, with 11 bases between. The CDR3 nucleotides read TGCAGTGCTAGATTGGGACGAATAGATACGCAGTATTTT. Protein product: CSARLGRIDTQYF.

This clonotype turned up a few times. CDR3 in DNA: TGTGCCAGCAGTTTACCTCTGAGCGGGACAGAACAAGAGACCCAGTACTTC. This encodes CASSLPLSGTEQETQYF. The gene calls are TRBV12-3 or TRBV12-4 and TRBJ2-5, with D perhaps given as TRBD1 or TRBD2 (7 bases each). This CDR3 is 17 amino acids long. V gave up 2 bases and J gave up 2 bases, with 18 bases separating them.

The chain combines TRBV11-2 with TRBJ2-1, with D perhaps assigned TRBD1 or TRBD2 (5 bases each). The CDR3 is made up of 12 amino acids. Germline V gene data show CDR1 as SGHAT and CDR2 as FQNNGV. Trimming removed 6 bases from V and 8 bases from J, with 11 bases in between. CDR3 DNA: TGTGCCAGCAGGTGCAGGGACGATGAGCAGTTCTTC. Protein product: CASRCRDDEQFF.

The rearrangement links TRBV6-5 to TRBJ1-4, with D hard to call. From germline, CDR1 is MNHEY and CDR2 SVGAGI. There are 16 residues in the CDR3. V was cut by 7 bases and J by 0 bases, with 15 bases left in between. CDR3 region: CASTTTNSATNEKLFF. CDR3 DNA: TGTGCCAGCACCACCACGAATTCCGCAACTAATGAAAAACTGTTTTTT.

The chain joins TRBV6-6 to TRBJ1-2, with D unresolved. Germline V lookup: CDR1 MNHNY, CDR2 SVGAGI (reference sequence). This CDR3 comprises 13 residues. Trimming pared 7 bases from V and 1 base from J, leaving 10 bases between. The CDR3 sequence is CASMTTNNYGYTF. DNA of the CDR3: TGTGCCAGCATGACCACGAATAACTATGGCTACACCTTC.

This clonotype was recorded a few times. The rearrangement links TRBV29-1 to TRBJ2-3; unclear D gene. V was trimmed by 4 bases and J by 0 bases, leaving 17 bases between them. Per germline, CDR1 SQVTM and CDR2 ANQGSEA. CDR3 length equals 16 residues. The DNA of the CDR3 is TGCAGCGTTGCCCCTCACTTACGTATTAGCACAGATACGCAGTATTTT. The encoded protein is CSVAPHLRISTDTQYF.